The 11 T cell receptor beta chains reported below all come from one sample, sequenced in a study of memory CD4+ T cells and cytomegalovirus serostatus. Single viable CD3+CD4+CD8-CD45RO+ cells were sorted as the memory CD4+ T cells. Profiled with immunoSEQ multiplex PCR; TCRdb holds only in-frame clones, not every one. The profile shows 50,000 to 60,000 clones, over 75% of them singletons. The sequenced material came from memory CD4+ T cells from blood. The receptors stem from an adult in good health and CMV-seronegative.

V and J are TRBV19 and TRBJ2-2; TRBD2 is a possible D gene (6 bases). The germline CDR1 and CDR2 sequences are LNHDA and SQIVND (reference sequence). This CDR3 comprises 17 residues. The germline V and J ends were trimmed by 3 bases and 1 base, with 15 bases remaining between them. The CDR3 here is CASSIGAGRRNTGELFF. CDR3 nucleotide sequence: TGTGCCAGTAGTATCGGCGCGGGACGGAGGAACACCGGGGAGCTGTTTTTT.

The chain combines TRBV14 with TRBJ2-2; D may be TRBD1 (6 bases). Deletions cut 4 bases from V and 6 bases from J, with 12 bases between. Germline CDR1 SGHDN, CDR2 FVKESK. The CDR3 has 14 residues. CDR3 sequence reads: CASSLLRQAGELFF. In DNA form, the CDR3 reads TGTGCCAGCAGCCTCTTAAGACAGGCCGGGGAGCTGTTTTTT.

J is TRBJ1-2 and V is TRBV7-2, with a tentative D call TRBD1 (6 bases). Trimming removed 5 bases from V and 4 bases from J, with 11 bases in between. This CDR3 region has 13 residues. Germline V lookup: CDR1 SGHTA, CDR2 FQGNSA. The CDR3 nucleotides read TGTGCCAGCAGCGGCGGACAGAGCTATGGCTACACCTTC. Residues: CASSGGQSYGYTF.

The V call is TRBV4-2, the J call TRBJ1-6, with TRBD1 matching over 10 bases. Unmatched junction bases numbered 4, after V lost 0 bases and J lost 11 bases. Germline V gives CDR1 LGHNA, CDR2 YNFKEQ. The CDR3 runs to 15 residues. CDR3 coding DNA: TGTGCCAGCAGCCAAGATGGGACAGGGGTAACACCCCTCCACTTT. It codes for CASSQDGTGVTPLHF.

The rearrangement joins TRBV28 to TRBJ2-7; 11 bases fit TRBD2. The CDR3 consists of 15 residues. Germline CDR1 reads MDHEN; CDR2 reads SYDVKM. The V segment lost 5 bases and the J segment 5 bases; nucleotides outside the gene matches: 8. The DNA of the CDR3 is TGTGCCAGCAGTACAACTAGCGGGGGTACGGACGAGCAGTACTTC. It is translated as CASSTTSGGTDEQYF.

This sequence joins TRBV2 and TRBJ2-1; the D gene is possibly TRBD2 (6 bases). CDR1 and CDR2 from the germline V gene are SNHLY and FYNNEI. CDR3 length: 15 residues. Between the trimmed V and J ends, which lost 8 bases and 2 bases, there was a span of 16 bases. The CDR3 region is CASPPRGAAYNEQFF. CDR3 DNA: TGTGCCAGCCCCCCGCGGGGTGCGGCCTACAATGAGCAGTTCTTC.

The rearrangement uses TRBV7-3 and TRBJ1-2; D remains unclear. Per germline, CDR1 SGHTA and CDR2 FQGTGA. CDR3 length: 14 residues. Deletions cut 5 bases from V and 2 bases from J, with 12 bases between. The CDR3, as DNA: TGTGCCAGCAGCCCAACCTCTGGGAACTATGGCTACACCTTC. Its translation: CASSPTSGNYGYTF.

The rearrangement joins TRBV5-1 to TRBJ2-7; D perhaps matches TRBD1 (6 bases). Germline CDR1 and CDR2: SGHRS and YFSETQ. V lost 7 bases to trimming and J lost 5 bases, with 13 bases between them. The CDR3 contains 12 residues. The CDR3 protein is CASSTGFNEQYF. Written as DNA, the CDR3 is TGCGCCAGCTCTACAGGGTTCAACGAGCAGTACTTC.

The chain links TRBV2 to TRBJ1-4; a possible D gene is TRBD1 (5 bases). V shed 4 bases and J shed 0 bases, with 9 bases lying between them. The CDR3 runs 15 residues. CDR1 and CDR2 from the germline V gene are SNHLY and FYNNEI. The CDR3 spells CASSADRSTNEKLFF. CDR3 DNA: TGTGCCAGCAGTGCTGACAGATCAACTAATGAAAAACTGTTTTTT.

The rearrangement links TRBV12-5 to TRBJ1-1; D unclear. Trimming took off 0 bases at V and 6 bases at J, with 5 bases between the two ends. Germline lookup yields CDR1 LGHNT and CDR2 FRNRAP. CDR3 length equals 12 residues. CDR3 region: CASGLVQAEAFF. In DNA, the CDR3 is TGTGCTAGTGGTTTGGTCCAAGCTGAAGCTTTCTTT.

This sequence joins TRBV5-5 and TRBJ1-1; D unclear. Germline values: CDR1 SGHKS, CDR2 YYEKEE (reference sequence). The CDR3 sequence is 12 residues long. With 4 bases removed from V and 11 bases from J, the gap between germline ends came to 15 bases. The CDR3 DNA sequence: TGTGCCAGCAGCCCCCACGGGAGGAGGGCTTTCTTT. Translation gives CASSPHGRRAFF.